Detailed here is one TCR beta chain. Only in-frame clones appear in the TCRdb table, and some are missing; sequencing was by immunoSEQ multiplex PCR. The data contain some 66,000 clones, about 86% of them seen just once; the ten biggest clones take up roughly 7%. This entry comes from a study of blood T cell repertoires in COVID-19. The V and J ends lost 1 base and 4 bases respectively, with 5 bases between them. CDR3 size: 14 residues. Germline V gene sequence: CDR1 SGHDN, CDR2 FVKESK. The clonotype comes from a man in his fifties with active COVID-19. Specimen: peripheral blood. This chain joins TRBV14 and TRBJ1-6; D unresolved. Here the CDR3 DNA reads TGTGCCAGCAGCCAAGGGACTTATAATTCACCCCTCCACTTT. It translates to CASSQGTYNSPLHF.